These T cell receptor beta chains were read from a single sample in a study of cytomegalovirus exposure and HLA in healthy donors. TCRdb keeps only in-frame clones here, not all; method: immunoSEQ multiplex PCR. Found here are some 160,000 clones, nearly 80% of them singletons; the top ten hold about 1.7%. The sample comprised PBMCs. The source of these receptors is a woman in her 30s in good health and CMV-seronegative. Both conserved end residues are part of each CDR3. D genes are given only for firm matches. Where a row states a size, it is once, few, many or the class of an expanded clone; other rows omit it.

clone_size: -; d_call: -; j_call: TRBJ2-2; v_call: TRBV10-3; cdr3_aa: CAISESDRTGELFF; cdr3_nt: TGTGCCATCAGTGAGTCGGACAGAACCGGGGAGCTGTTTTTT
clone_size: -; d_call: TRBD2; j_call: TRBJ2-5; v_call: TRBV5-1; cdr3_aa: CASSVGTSGNQETQYF; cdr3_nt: TGCGCCAGCAGCGTTGGGACTAGCGGTAACCAAGAGACCCAGTACTTC
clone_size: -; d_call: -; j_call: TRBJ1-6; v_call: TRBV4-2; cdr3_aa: CASSVRTGDNSPLHF; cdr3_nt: TGTGCCAGCAGCGTCCGGACTGGAGATAATTCACCCCTCCACTTT
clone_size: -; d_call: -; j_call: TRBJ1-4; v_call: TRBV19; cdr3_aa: CASSIKGGATNEKLFF; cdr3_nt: TGTGCCAGTAGTATAAAAGGGGGAGCAACTAATGAAAAACTGTTTTTT
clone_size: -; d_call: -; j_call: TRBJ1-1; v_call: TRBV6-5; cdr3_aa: CASSSLTGLDEAFF; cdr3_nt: TGTGCCAGCAGTTCTCTCACAGGGCTGGATGAAGCTTTCTTT
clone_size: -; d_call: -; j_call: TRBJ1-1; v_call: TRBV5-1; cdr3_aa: CASSTQTANTEAFF; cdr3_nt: TGCGCCAGCAGCACACAGACAGCGAACACTGAAGCTTTCTTT
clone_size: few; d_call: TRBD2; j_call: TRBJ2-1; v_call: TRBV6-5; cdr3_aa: CASSPSGGMNEQFF; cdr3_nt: TGTGCCAGCAGCCCTAGCGGGGGGATGAATGAGCAGTTCTTC
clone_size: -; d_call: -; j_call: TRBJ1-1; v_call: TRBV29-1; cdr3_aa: CSVGDIGLLRDTEAFF; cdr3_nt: TGCAGCGTAGGGGACATCGGGCTGCTGAGGGACACTGAAGCTTTCTTT
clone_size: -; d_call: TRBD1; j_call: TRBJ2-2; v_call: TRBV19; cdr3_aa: CASSGQGNGGELFF; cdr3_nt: TGTGCCAGTAGCGGACAGGGGAATGGGGGGGAGCTGTTTTTT
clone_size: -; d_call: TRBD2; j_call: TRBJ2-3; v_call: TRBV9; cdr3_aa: CASRAGGPTDTQYF; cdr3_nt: TGTGCCAGCAGGGCGGGGGGGCCGACAGATACGCAGTATTTT
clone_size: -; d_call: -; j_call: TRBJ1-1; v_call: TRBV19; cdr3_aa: CASTPESRNTEAFF; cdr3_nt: TGTGCCAGTACCCCGGAGTCTCGGAACACTGAAGCTTTCTTT
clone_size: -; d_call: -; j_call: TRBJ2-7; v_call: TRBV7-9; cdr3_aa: CASSLSSYEQYF; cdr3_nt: TGTGCCAGCAGCCTTAGCTCCTACGAGCAGTACTTC
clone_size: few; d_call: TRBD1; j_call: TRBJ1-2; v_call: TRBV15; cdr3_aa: CATSRDGGGGYGYTF; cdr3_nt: TGTGCCACCAGCAGAGACGGAGGGGGCGGCTATGGCTACACCTTC
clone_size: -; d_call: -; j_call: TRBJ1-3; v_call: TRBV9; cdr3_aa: CASSRQFSGNTIYF; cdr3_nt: TGTGCCAGCAGCCGACAGTTCTCTGGAAACACCATATATTTT
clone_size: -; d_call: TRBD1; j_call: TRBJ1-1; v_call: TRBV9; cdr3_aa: CASSVTGAPFGGTEAFF; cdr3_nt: TGTGCCAGCAGCGTTACAGGGGCCCCGTTTGGTGGCACTGAAGCTTTCTTT
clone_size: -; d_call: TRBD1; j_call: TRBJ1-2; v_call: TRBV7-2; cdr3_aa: CASSPRGQGGYTF; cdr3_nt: TGTGCCAGCAGCCCCAGGGGGCAAGGGGGCTACACCTTC
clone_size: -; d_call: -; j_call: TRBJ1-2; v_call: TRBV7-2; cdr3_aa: CASSSSRLDYGYTF; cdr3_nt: TGTGCCAGCAGCTCCAGTCGTTTGGACTATGGCTACACCTTC
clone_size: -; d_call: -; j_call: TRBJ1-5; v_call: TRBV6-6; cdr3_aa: CASSPGVGHNQPQHF; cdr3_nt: TGTGCCAGCAGCCCGGGAGTCGGGCACAATCAGCCCCAGCATTTT
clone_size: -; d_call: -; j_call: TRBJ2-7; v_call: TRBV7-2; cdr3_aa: CASSVSGTRGAGVNQQQYF; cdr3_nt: TGTGCCAGCAGCGTGTCCGGGACAAGGGGCGCCGGGGTCAACCAGCAGCAGTACTTC